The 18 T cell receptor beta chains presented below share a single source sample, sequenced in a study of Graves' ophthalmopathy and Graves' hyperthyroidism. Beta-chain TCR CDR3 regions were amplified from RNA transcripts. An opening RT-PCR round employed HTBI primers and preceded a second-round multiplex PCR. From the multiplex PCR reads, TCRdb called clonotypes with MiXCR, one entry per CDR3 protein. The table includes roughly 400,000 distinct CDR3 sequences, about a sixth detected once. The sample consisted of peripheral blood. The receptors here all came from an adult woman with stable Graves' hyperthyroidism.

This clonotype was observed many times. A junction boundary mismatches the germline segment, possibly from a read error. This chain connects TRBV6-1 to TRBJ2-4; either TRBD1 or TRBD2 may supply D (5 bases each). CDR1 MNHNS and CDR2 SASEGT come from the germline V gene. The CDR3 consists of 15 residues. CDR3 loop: CASRSQSTGRNIKYF. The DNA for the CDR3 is TGTGCCAGCAGGTCACAATCTACGGGGCGAAACATTAAGTACTTC.

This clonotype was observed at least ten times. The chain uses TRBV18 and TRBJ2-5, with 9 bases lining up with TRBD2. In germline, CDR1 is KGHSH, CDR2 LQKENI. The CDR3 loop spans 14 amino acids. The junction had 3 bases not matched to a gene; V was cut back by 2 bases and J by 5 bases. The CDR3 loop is CASSPAGGRETQYF. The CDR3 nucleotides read TGTGCCAGCTCACCAGCGGGAGGGCGTGAGACCCAGTACTTC. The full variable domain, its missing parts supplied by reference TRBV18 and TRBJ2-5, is NAGVMQNPRHLVRRRGQEARLRCSPMKGHSHVYWYRQLPEEGLKFMVYLQKENIIDESGMPKERFSAEFPKEGPSILRIQQVVRGDSAAYFCASSPAGGRETQYFGPGTRLLVL.

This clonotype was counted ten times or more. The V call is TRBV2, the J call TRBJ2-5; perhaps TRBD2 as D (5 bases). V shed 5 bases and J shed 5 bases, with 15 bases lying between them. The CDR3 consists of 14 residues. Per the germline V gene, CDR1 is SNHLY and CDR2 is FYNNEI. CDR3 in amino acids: CASSRRTIAETQYF. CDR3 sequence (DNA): TGTGCCAGCAGTAGAAGGACGATAGCGGAGACCCAGTACTTC.

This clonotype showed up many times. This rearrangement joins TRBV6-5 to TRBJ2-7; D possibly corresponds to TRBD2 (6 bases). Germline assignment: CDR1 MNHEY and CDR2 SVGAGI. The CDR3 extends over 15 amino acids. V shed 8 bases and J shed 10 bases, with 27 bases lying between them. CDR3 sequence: CASLSLGPRELRQYF. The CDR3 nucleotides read TGTGCCAGCCTATCCTTAGGTCCGCGGGAACTACGACAGTACTTC.

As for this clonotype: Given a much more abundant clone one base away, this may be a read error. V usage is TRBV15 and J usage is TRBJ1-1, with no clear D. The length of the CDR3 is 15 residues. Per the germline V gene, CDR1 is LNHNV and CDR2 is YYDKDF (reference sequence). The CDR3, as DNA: TGTGCCACCAGCAGAGTTTTTGGGTCGAACACTGAAGCTTGCTTT. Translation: CATSRVFGSNTEACF.

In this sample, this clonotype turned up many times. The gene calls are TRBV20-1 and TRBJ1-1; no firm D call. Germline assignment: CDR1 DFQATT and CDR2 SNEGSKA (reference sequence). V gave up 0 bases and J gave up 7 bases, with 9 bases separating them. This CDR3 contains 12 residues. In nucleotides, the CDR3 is TGCAGTGCTAGAGATATCGGGGTTGAAGCTTTCTTT. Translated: CSARDIGVEAFF.

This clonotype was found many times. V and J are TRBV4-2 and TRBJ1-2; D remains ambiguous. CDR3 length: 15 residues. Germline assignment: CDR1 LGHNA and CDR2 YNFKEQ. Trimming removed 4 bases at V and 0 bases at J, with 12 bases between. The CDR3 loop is CASSPGADTNYGYTF. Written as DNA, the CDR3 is TGTGCCAGCAGCCCCGGAGCAGACACTAACTATGGCTACACCTTC.

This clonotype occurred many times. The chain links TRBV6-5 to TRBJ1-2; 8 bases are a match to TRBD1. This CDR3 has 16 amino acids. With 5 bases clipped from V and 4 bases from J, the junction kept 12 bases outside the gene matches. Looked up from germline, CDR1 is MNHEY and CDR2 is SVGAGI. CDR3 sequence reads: CASSTTGAYAGYGYTF. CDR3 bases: TGTGCCAGCAGTACGACAGGGGCGTATGCTGGCTATGGCTACACCTTC.

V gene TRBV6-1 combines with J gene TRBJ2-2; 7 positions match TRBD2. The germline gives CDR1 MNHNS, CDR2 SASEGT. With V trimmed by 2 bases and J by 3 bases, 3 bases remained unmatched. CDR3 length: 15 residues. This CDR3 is CASSENLADTGELFF. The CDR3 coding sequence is TGTGCCAGCAGTGAAAATCTAGCGGACACCGGGGAGCTGTTTTTT.

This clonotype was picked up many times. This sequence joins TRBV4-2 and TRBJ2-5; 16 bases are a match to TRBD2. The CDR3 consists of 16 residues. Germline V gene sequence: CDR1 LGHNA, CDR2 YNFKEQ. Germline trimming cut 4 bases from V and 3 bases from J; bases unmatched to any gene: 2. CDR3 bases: TGTGCCAGCAGCCCTGGGACTAGCGGGAGGGAAGAGACCCAGTACTTC. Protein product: CASSPGTSGREETQYF.

The CDR3 reads CASSQERGRSYEQYF. CDR3 bases: TGCGCCAGCAGCCAAGAGCGAGGCCGCTCCTACGAGCAGTACTTC. The V call is TRBV4-3, the J call TRBJ2-7; no definite D call. Looked up from germline, CDR1 is LGHNA and CDR2 is YSLEER. This CDR3 spans 15 amino acids. Trimming cost V 0 bases and J 0 bases, with 9 bases left between them.

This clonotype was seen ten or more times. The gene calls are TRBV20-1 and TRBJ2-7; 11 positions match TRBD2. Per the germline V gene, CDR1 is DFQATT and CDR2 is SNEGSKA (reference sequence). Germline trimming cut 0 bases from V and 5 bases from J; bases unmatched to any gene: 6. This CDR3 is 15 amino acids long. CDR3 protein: CSARDLTSGNHEQYF. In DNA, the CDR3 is TGCAGTGCTAGAGACCTGACTAGCGGGAATCACGAGCAGTACTTC.

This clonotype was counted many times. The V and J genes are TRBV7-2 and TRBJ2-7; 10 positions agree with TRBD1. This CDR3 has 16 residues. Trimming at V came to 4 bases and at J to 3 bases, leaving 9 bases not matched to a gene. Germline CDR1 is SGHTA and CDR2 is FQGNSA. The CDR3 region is CASSSWGTGAFYEQYF. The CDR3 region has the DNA TGTGCCAGCAGCTCATGGGGGACAGGGGCTTTCTACGAGCAGTACTTC.

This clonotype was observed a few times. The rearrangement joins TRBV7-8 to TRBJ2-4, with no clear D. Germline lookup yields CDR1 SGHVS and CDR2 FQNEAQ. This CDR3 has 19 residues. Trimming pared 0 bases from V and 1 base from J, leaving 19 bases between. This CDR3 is CASSLARRSARPAKNIQYF. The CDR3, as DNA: TGTGCCAGCAGCTTAGCGCGAAGGTCAGCGCGTCCGGCCAAAAACATTCAGTACTTC.

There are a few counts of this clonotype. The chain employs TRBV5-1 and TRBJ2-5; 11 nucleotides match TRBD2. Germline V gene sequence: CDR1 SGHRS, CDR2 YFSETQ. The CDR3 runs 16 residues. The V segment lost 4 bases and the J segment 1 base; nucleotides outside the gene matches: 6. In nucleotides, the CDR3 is TGCGCCAGCAGCACGCCTAGCGGGAGGATCCAAGAGACCCAGTACTTC. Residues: CASSTPSGRIQETQYF.

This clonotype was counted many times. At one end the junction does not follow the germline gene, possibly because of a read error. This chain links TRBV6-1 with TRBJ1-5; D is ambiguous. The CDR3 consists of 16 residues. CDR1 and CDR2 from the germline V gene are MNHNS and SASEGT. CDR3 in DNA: TGTGCCAGCAGTGAATATGGTGGGGATAGCTATCAGCCCCAGCATTTT. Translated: CASSEYGGDSYQPQHF.

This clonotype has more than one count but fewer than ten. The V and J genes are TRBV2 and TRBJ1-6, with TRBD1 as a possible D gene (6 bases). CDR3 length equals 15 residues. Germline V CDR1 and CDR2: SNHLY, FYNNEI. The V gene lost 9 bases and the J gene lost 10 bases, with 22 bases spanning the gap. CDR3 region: CASTREQGGRSPLHF. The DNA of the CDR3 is TGTGCCAGTACCCGAGAACAGGGTGGGCGATCACCCCTCCACTTT.

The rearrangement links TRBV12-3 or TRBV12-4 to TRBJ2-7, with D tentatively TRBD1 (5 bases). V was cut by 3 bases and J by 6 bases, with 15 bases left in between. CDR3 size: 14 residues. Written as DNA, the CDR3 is TGTGCCAGCAGTTTTCTAACAGGCCCCAGCGAGCAGTACTTC. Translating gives CASSFLTGPSEQYF.